This TCR beta chain was sequenced for a study of T cell responses to AZD1222 COVID-19 vaccine. Study-level results: Spike as a whole was targeted by vaccine-associated CD4 TCRs, dominant at 160-218 and 743-854.

Produced via immunoSEQ multiplex PCR; TCRdb's table is partial and in-frame only. The sample records about 99,000 clones, about 93% being singletons. Comments on this clone: Antigen unknown.

V shed 5 bases, J shed 3 bases, and the junction held 4 bases outside the gene matches. This CDR3 comprises 14 residues. Germline V gene lookup returns CDR1 SNHLY and CDR2 FYNNEI. V is TRBV2 and J is TRBJ2-1, with 7 bases fitting TRBD2. This TCR was sampled from an adult in good health. The source material was peripheral blood, sampled on day 0 of AZD1222 vaccination. CDR3 sequence reads: CASSIAGGYNEQFF. CDR3 in DNA: TGTGCCAGCAGTATAGCGGGTGGCTACAATGAGCAGTTCTTC.